The source of this TCR beta chain is a study of T cell responses to AZD1222 COVID-19 vaccine. The table came from immunoSEQ multiplex PCR; TCRdb's copy has only in-frame clones and leaves some out. There are more than 110,000 clones in the sample; 90% occur only once, and around 3.6% lies in the top ten. Germline CDR1 and CDR2: MNHEY and SMNVEV (reference sequence). V shed 10 bases and J shed 2 bases, with 18 bases lying between them. The CDR3 has 14 residues. The rearrangement links TRBV27 to TRBJ2-7, with TRBD2 as a possible D gene (6 bases). The input for sequencing was peripheral blood, taken on day 0 of AZD1222 vaccination. This TCR came from an adult in good health. The CDR3 region has the DNA TGTGCCACCCCCTCCGGAGGGGACGCCTACGAGCAGTACTTC. Protein sequence: CATPSGGDAYEQYF.